In its sample, the clone carrying this T cell receptor (beta chain) was seen once. Other nucleotide sequences in the sample specify the same CDR3. The sample is drawn from a study of shared clonotypes between healthy human individuals. Authors' analysis steps: From ImmunoSEQ came sequences covering only the junction and carrying no quality scores, so filtering differed. Assay used: immunoSEQ multiplex PCR; TCRdb lists only in-frame clones, some missing. Clone size and the V and J calls come from that table; the DNA yielded D and trimming. The sample records 2,500,000 or so clones, more than 80% being singletons. Germline V gene lookup returns CDR1 SGHAT and CDR2 FQNNGV. J was trimmed by 4 bases and V by 5 bases; bases with no gene match: 7. CDR3 length: 14 amino acids.

Material: naive CD4+ T cells sorted from blood. The subset here: CD45RA+ positively selected. The TCR sequence derives from a man aged 18 to 29 in good health. The chain combines TRBV11-2 with TRBJ1-1; the match to TRBD1 covers 7 bases. The CDR3 sequence: CASSPRQGVTEAFF. The CDR3 DNA is TGTGCCAGCAGCCCCCGACAGGGTGTCACTGAAGCTTTCTTT.